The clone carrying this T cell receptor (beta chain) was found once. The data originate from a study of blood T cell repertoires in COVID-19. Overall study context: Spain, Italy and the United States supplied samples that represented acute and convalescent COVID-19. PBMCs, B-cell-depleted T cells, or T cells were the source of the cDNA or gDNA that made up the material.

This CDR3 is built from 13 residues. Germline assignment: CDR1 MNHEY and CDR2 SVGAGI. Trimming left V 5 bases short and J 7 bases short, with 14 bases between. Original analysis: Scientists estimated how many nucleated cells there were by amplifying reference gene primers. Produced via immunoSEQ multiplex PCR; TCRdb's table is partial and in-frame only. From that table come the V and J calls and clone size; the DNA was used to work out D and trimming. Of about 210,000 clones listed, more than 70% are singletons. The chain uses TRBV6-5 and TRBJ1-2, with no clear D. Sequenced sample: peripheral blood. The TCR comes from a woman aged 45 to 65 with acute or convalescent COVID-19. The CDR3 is CASSRTGGSGYTF. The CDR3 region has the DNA TGTGCCAGCAGTCGGACGGGAGGGAGTGGCTACACCTTC.